The 2 T cell receptor beta chains reported below all come from one sample, sequenced in a study of blood T cells in healthy people across ages (dated by TCRdb to 2014 to 2015). Library method: 5' RACE. Sequencer: Illumina HiSeq 2500. The second PCR ran for roughly 7 to 11 cycles and used a J-beta primer mix along with a sample-barcoded 5' primer. TCRdb took the public reads, trimmed them with fastp at Q25, ran MiXCR for clone calling and kept in-frame beta chains. Every distinct CDR3 protein forms one entry, paired with its most common genes and DNA. The sample table holds approximately 780,000 distinct CDR3 sequences, of which about 26% were seen once. Under 3% of the sample rests with the top ten. These data were likewise used in another study, on T cells of mothers and their children.

The sequencing input was blood. The source is a boy aged 5-17 years in good health.

The chain joins TRBV20-1 to TRBJ2-1; D is perhaps TRBD2 (6 bases). Between the trimmed V and J ends, which lost 3 bases and 4 bases, there was a span of 16 bases. Germline loops: CDR1 DFQATT, CDR2 SNEGSKA (reference sequence). The CDR3 loop spans 15 amino acids. DNA for the CDR3: TGCAGTGCTAGCCCGGACTATCTAGCGTACAATGAGCAGTTCTTC. It yields the protein CSASPDYLAYNEQFF.

CDR3 amino acids: CASRRLAGDQETQYF. The DNA for the CDR3 is TGTGCCAGCAGACGACTAGCGGGGGACCAAGAGACCCAGTACTTC. The chain couples TRBV12-3 or TRBV12-4 to TRBJ2-5; the match to TRBD2 covers 12 bases. This CDR3 has 15 amino acids. V lost 6 bases, J lost 0 bases, and 2 bases stayed unmatched.